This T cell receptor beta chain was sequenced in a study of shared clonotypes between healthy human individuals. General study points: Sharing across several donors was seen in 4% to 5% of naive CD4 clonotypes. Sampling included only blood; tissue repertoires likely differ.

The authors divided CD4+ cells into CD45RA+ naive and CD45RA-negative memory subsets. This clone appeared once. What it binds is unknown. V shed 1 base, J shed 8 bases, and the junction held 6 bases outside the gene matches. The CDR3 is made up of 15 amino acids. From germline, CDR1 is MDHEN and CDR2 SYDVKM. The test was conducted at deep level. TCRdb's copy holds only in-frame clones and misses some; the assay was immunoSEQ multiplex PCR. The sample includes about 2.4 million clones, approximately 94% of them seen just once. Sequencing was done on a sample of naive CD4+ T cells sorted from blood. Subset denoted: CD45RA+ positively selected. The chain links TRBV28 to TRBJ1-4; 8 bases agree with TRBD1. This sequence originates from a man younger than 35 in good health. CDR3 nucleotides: TGTGCCAGCAGTTTATACGGACAGGGTGGAGAAAAACTGTTTTTT. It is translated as CASSLYGQGGEKLFF.